The T cell receptor (beta chain) described here comes from a study of T cell repertoires in cytomegalovirus infection. TCRdb reprocessed the reads with MiXCR, giving one entry per CDR3 protein. Among 350,000 to 550,000 distinct CDR3 sequences listed, 31% were seen once. This CDR3 has 16 amino acids. V gave up 4 bases and J gave up 6 bases; unmatched junction bases: 11. Germline V gene data show CDR1 as LNHDA and CDR2 as SQIVND (reference sequence). The material sequenced was PBMCs. V and J are TRBV19 and TRBJ1-2, with 10 bases lining up with TRBD1. This receptor was obtained from a human donor in good health (CMV status not recorded). Some clones in this sample may be carry-over from other donors' samples. The CDR3 spells CASSRRNPGTGDGYTF. CDR3 nucleotides: TGTGCCAGTAGTAGACGTAATCCCGGGACAGGGGATGGCTACACCTTC. The full variable domain, completed using reference TRBV19 and TRBJ1-2, is DGGITQSPKYLFRKEGQNVTLSCEQNLNHDAMYWYRQDPGQGLRLIYYSQIVNDFQKGDIAEGYSVSREKKESFPLTVTSAQKNPTAFYLCASSRRNPGTGDGYTFGSGTRLTVV.